Listed below are T cell receptor beta chains from one sample, sequenced in a study of Ad26.COV2.S vaccination and SARS-CoV-2 variants. Produced via immunoSEQ multiplex PCR; TCRdb's table is partial and in-frame only. The table has 350,000 to 450,000 clones, 70% to 90% seen once. The sequencing here drew on peripheral blood, taken in a trial of Ad26.COV2.S vaccine versus placebo. These TCRs come from a person between 18 and 59 years old who received the Ad26.COV2.S COVID-19 vaccine or a placebo. CDR3s include the opening cysteine and the closing phenylalanine or tryptophan. A D gene is named only where the DNA matches it firmly. Clone size is shown for a subset of rows, as once, few, many or a class of expanded clone.

clone size | D gene | J gene | V gene | CDR3 protein | CDR3 DNA
- | TRBD1 | TRBJ1-5 | TRBV25-1 | CASSDRAFYSNQPQHF | TGTGCCAGCTCGGACAGGGCCTTCTATAGCAATCAGCCCCAGCATTTT
- | TRBD2 | TRBJ2-3 | TRBV7-6 | CASSVLAGASTDTQYF | TGTGCCAGCAGCGTCTTAGCGGGAGCGAGCACAGATACGCAGTATTTT
- | - | TRBJ2-2 | TRBV19 | CASSAGTWNTGELFF | TGTGCCAGTAGTGCGGGGACTTGGAACACCGGGGAGCTGTTTTTT
once | - | TRBJ1-2 | TRBV6-5 | CASSPQGNYGYTF | TGTGCCAGCAGTCCACAAGGGAACTATGGCTACACCTTC
- | - | TRBJ1-6 | TRBV6-1 | CASSEDSGSYNSPLHF | TGTGCCAGCAGTGAAGACAGTGGCTCCTATAATTCACCCCTCCACTTT
- | - | TRBJ2-1 | TRBV7-9 | CASSLEVGRGANEQFF | TGTGCCAGCAGCTTAGAGGTCGGCAGGGGCGCCAATGAGCAGTTCTTC
- | TRBD2 | TRBJ2-5 | TRBV30 | CAWDLAGGPSETQYF | TGTGCCTGGGACCTAGCGGGAGGGCCCTCGGAGACCCAGTACTTC
- | - | TRBJ1-1 | TRBV4-1 | CASSRLLTQGGLNTEAFF | TGCGCCAGCAGCCGGCTTTTGACACAGGGAGGGTTGAACACTGAAGCTTTCTTT
- | - | TRBJ1-1 | TRBV28 | CASSSGTANMNTEAFF | TGTGCCAGCAGCTCCGGGACCGCCAATATGAACACTGAAGCTTTCTTT
- | - | TRBJ2-7 | TRBV29-1 | CSADGQTGYEQYF | TGCAGCGCAGACGGACAAACGGGGTACGAGCAGTACTTC
- | - | TRBJ2-3 | TRBV7-3 | CASSLVVGTDTQYF | TGTGCCAGCAGCTTAGTTGTAGGCACAGATACGCAGTATTTT
- | TRBD2 | TRBJ2-1 | TRBV6-5 | CASSGGRPQYNEQFF | TGTGCCAGCAGCGGCGGGAGGCCCCAATACAATGAGCAGTTCTTC
- | - | TRBJ1-1 | TRBV10-3 | CAISVGLSTEAFF | TGTGCCATCAGTGTAGGGCTGAGCACTGAAGCTTTCTTT
- | - | TRBJ1-5 | TRBV30 | CACCDQPQHF | TGTGCCTGCTGTGATCAGCCCCAGCATTTT
- | TRBD1 | TRBJ1-1 | TRBV3-1/TRBV3-2 | CASRGRGATEAFF | TGTGCCAGCAGAGGCAGGGGGGCCACTGAAGCTTTCTTT
- | - | TRBJ1-1 | TRBV7-2 | CASSLAGGTMNTEAFF | TGTGCCAGCAGCTTAGCAGGGGGGACCATGAACACTGAAGCTTTCTTT
- | TRBD2 | TRBJ2-5 | TRBV7-9 | CASRREAGETQYF | TGTGCCAGCAGGCGGGAGGCGGGAGAGACCCAGTACTTC
- | - | TRBJ2-7 | TRBV2 | CASSNTLLHSTYEQYF | TGTGCCAGCAGTAACACCCTACTACACTCTACCTACGAGCAGTACTTC
- | - | TRBJ1-2 | TRBV28 | CASKPLGGNYGYTF | TGTGCCAGCAAACCGCTGGGCGGAAACTATGGCTACACCTTC
- | - | TRBJ1-2 | TRBV29-1 | CSVVGRQYGYTF | TGCAGCGTTGTAGGGCGGCAGTATGGCTACACCTTC
- | - | TRBJ2-5 | TRBV28 | CASSLYSTAQYF | TGTGCCAGCAGTTTATACTCTACGGCCCAGTACTTC
- | - | TRBJ2-5 | TRBV5-1 | CASSPGNLQGLRETQYF | TGCGCCAGCAGCCCTGGGAACCTACAGGGCTTAAGAGAGACCCAGTACTTC
- | - | TRBJ2-1 | TRBV6-5 | CASRLGRDDYNEQFF | TGTGCCAGCAGGTTGGGGCGGGACGATTACAATGAGCAGTTCTTC
- | TRBD1 | TRBJ2-1 | TRBV19 | CASTGTGGSYNEQFF | TGTGCCAGTACTGGAACAGGGGGCTCCTACAATGAGCAGTTCTTC
- | TRBD2 | TRBJ2-1 | TRBV27 | CASSGTSDRSYNEQFF | TGTGCCAGCAGCGGGACTAGCGATCGCTCCTACAATGAGCAGTTCTTC
- | - | TRBJ2-2 | TRBV10-1 | CASSEHPVERTNTGELFF | TGCGCCAGCAGTGAGCACCCGGTGGAGCGAACGAACACCGGGGAGCTGTTTTTT
- | - | TRBJ1-1 | TRBV10-3 | CAISYREDTEAFF | TGTGCCATCAGTTATCGTGAGGATACTGAAGCTTTCTTT
- | TRBD2 | TRBJ2-1 | TRBV28 | CASSPTGTSGSHEQFF | TGTGCCAGCAGTCCCACCGGGACTAGCGGGAGCCATGAGCAGTTCTTC
- | - | TRBJ2-2 | TRBV11-2 | CASSLTGAITGELFF | TGTGCCAGCAGCTTAACGGGAGCAATCACCGGGGAGCTGTTTTTT
- | - | TRBJ1-6 | TRBV27 | CASSLLGGAYSPLHF | TGTGCCAGCAGTTTATTAGGTGGGGCTTATTCACCCCTCCACTTT
few | TRBD2 | TRBJ2-3 | TRBV6-4 | CASSGTGGSTDTQYF | TGTGCCAGCAGTGGAACGGGAGGAAGCACAGATACGCAGTATTTT
- | TRBD1 | TRBJ2-1 | TRBV7-2 | CASSDIDRGNEQFF | TGTGCCAGCAGCGACATAGACAGGGGCAATGAGCAGTTCTTC
once | - | TRBJ1-5 | TRBV6-1 | CASSEARGGIGNQPQHF | TGTGCCAGCAGTGAAGCGCGGGGGGGTATAGGCAATCAGCCCCAGCATTTT
- | - | TRBJ2-2 | TRBV27 | CASKWDLTSGELFF | TGTGCCAGCAAGTGGGACCTAACTAGCGGGGAGCTGTTTTTT
once | TRBD2 | TRBJ2-3 | TRBV7-3 | CASSQTSGRADTQYF | TGTGCCAGCAGCCAGACTAGCGGGAGAGCAGATACGCAGTATTTT
- | - | TRBJ2-7 | TRBV4-1 | CASSQEGGWDEQYF | TGCGCCAGCAGCCAAGAGGGAGGCTGGGACGAGCAGTACTTC
- | - | TRBJ1-1 | TRBV2 | CASSEGRPPRRAFF | TGTGCCAGCAGCGAGGGACGGCCCCCAAGAAGAGCTTTCTTT
- | TRBD1 | TRBJ1-4 | TRBV6-8 | CASISDRRSTNEKLFF | TGTGCCAGCATCTCGGACAGGCGATCAACTAATGAAAAACTGTTTTTT
- | - | TRBJ1-2 | TRBV19 | CASRLTGSNYGYTF | TGTGCCAGTAGACTGACAGGTTCTAACTATGGCTACACCTTC
once | - | TRBJ2-3 | TRBV3-1/TRBV3-2 | CASSQEVTGKTDTQYF | TGTGCCAGCAGCCAAGAAGTGACAGGAAAGACAGATACGCAGTATTTT
- | - | TRBJ2-7 | TRBV6-5 | CASSTLYEQYF | TGTGCCAGCAGCACGCTCTACGAGCAGTACTTC
- | - | TRBJ2-1 | TRBV20-1 | CSVGEYEQFF | TGCAGTGTGGGAGAGTATGAGCAGTTCTTC